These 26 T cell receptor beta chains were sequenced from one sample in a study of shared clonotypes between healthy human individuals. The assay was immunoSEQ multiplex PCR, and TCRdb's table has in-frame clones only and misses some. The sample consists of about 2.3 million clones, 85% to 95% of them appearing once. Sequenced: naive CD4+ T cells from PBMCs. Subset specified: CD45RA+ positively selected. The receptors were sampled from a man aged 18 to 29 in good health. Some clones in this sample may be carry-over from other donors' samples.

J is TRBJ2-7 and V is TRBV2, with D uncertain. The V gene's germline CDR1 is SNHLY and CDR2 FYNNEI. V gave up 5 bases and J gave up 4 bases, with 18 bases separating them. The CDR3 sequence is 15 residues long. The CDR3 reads CASSPKDRWEYEQYF. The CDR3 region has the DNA TGTGCCAGCAGTCCAAAGGACCGGTGGGAATACGAGCAGTACTTC.

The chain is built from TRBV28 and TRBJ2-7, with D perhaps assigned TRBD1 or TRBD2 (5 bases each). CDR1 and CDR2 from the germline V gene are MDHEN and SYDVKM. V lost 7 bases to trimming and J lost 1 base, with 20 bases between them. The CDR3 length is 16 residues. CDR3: CASNPQGRQSSYEQYF. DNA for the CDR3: TGTGCCAGCAATCCCCAAGGGAGACAGTCATCCTACGAGCAGTACTTC.

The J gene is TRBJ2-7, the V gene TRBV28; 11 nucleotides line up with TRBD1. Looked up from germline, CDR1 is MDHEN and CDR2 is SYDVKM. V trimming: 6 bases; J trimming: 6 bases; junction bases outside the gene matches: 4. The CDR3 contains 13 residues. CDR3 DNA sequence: TGTGCCAGCAGGGACAGGGGGCGCCCCGAGCAGTACTTC. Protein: CASRDRGRPEQYF.

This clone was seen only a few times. CDR3 residues: CASSLLQVGNTEAFF. The CDR3 coding sequence is TGTGCCAGCAGCTTACTGCAGGTGGGGAACACTGAAGCTTTCTTT. The chain combines TRBV7-9 with TRBJ1-1; D is undetermined. V lost 2 bases and J lost 1, with 11 bases in between. Germline CDR1 is SEHNR and CDR2 is FQNEAQ (reference sequence). The CDR3 covers 15 residues. Using reference TRBV7-9 and TRBJ1-1 for the parts outside the CDR3, the full variable domain is DTGVSQNPRHKITKRGQNVTFRCDPISEHNRLYWYRQTLGQGPEFLTYFQNEAQLEKSRLLSDRFSAERPKGSFSTLEIQRTEQGDSAMYLCASSLLQVGNTEAFFGQGTRLTVV.

The CDR3 DNA reads as TGTGCCAGCAGAAACCAGGAAAACACTGAAGCTTTCTTT. Translating gives CASRNQENTEAFF. V gene TRBV7-6 combines with J gene TRBJ1-1; D remains ambiguous. The CDR3 runs to 13 residues. V was cut by 6 bases and J by 2 bases, with 10 bases left in between. The germline V gene encodes CDR1 SGHVS and CDR2 FNYEAQ. The variable domain in full, completed from reference TRBV7-6 and TRBJ1-1, reads GAGVSQSPRYKVTKRGQDVALRCDPISGHVSLYWYRQALGQGPEFLTYFNYEAQQDKSGLPNDRFSAERPEGSISTLTIQRTEQRDSAMYRCASRNQENTEAFFGQGTRLTVV.

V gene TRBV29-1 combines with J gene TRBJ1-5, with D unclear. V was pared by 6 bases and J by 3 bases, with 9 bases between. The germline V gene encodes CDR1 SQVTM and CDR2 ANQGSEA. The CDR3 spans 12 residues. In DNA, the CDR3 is TGCAGCGTGCTCTCTTCCAATCAGCCCCAGCATTTT. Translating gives CSVLSSNQPQHF.

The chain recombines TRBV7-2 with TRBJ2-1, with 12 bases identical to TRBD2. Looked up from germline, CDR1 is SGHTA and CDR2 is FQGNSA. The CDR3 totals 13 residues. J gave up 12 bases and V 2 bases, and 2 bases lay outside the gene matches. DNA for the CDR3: TGTGCCAGCAGCTTACCTAGCGGGAGGGGGCAGTTCTTC. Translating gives CASSLPSGRGQFF.

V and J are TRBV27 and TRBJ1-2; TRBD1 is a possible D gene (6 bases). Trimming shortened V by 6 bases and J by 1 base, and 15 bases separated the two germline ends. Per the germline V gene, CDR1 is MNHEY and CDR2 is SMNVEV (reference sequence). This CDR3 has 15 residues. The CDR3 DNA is TGTGCCAGCAGCCCGGGGGGGGCTTATAACTATGGCTACACCTTC. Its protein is CASSPGGAYNYGYTF.

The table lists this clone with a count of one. The CDR3: CATSRDAHPGELFF. CDR3 coding DNA: TGTGCCACCAGCAGAGATGCCCATCCCGGGGAGCTGTTTTTT. The rearrangement links TRBV15 to TRBJ2-2; D is unresolved. Looked up from germline, CDR1 is LNHNV and CDR2 is YYDKDF (reference sequence). V was pared by 0 bases and J by 6 bases, with 8 bases between. The CDR3 has 14 amino acids.

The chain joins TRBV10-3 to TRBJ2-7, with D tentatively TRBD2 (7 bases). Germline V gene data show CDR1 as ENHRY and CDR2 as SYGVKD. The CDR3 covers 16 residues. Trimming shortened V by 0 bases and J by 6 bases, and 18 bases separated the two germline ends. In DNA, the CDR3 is TGTGCCATCAGTGAGTCGTTTCGGGGGGCCAACAGCGAGCAGTACTTC. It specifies CAISESFRGANSEQYF.

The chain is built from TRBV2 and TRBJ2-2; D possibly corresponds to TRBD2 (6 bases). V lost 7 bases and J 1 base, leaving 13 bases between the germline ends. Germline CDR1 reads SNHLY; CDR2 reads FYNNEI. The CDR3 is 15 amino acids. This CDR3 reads CASKWRDWNTGELFF. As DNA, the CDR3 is TGTGCCAGCAAATGGCGGGATTGGAACACCGGGGAGCTGTTTTTT.

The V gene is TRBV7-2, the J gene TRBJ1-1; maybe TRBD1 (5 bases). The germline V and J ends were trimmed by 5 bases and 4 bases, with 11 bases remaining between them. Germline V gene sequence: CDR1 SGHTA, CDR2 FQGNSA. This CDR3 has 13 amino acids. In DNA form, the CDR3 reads TGTGCCAGCAGCCGAGTCAGGGTCACTGAAGCTTTCTTT. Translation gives CASSRVRVTEAFF.

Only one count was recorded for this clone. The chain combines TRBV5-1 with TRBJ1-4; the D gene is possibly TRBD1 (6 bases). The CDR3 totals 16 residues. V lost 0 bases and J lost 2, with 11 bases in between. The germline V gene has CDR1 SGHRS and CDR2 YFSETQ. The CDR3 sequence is CASSLGAGVTNEKLFF. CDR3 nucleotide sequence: TGCGCCAGCAGCTTGGGAGCAGGGGTCACTAATGAAAAACTGTTTTTT. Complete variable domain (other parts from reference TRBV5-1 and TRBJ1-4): KAGVTQTPRYLIKTRGQQVTLSCSPISGHRSVSWYQQTPGQGLQFLFEYFSETQRNKGNFPGRFSGRQFSNSRSEMNVSTLELGDSALYLCASSLGAGVTNEKLFFGSGTQLSVL.

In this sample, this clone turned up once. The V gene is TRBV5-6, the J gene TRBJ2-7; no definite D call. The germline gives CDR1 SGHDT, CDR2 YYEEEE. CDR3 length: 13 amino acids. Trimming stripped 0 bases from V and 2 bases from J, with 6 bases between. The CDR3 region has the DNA TGTGCCAGCAGCTTGGAGGCGCCCTACGAGCAGTACTTC. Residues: CASSLEAPYEQYF.

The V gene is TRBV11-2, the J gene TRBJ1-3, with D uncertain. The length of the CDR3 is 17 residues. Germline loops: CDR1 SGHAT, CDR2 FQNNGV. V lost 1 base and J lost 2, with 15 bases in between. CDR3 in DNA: TGTGCCAGCAGCTTAGTAAATATTTGGAGCCCTGGAAACACCATATATTTT. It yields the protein CASSLVNIWSPGNTIYF.

The CDR3 nucleotides are TGTGCCAGCAGGGTGACCGAGAACTATGGCTACACCTTC. Its translation is CASRVTENYGYTF. The chain joins TRBV6-5 to TRBJ1-2; D ambiguous. CDR3 size: 13 residues. Trimming took 6 bases from V and 2 from J, leaving 10 bases between them. The germline V gene encodes CDR1 MNHEY and CDR2 SVGAGI.

CDR3 residues: CASSSSGQGAPGDTQYF. CDR3 DNA: TGTGCCAGCAGCTCTTCGGGACAGGGGGCACCGGGAGATACGCAGTATTTT. The chain recombines TRBV7-3 with TRBJ2-3; 12 nucleotides match TRBD1. Looked up from germline, CDR1 is SGHTA and CDR2 is FQGTGA. This CDR3 has 17 amino acids. V lost 4 bases, J lost 5 bases, and 10 bases stayed unmatched.

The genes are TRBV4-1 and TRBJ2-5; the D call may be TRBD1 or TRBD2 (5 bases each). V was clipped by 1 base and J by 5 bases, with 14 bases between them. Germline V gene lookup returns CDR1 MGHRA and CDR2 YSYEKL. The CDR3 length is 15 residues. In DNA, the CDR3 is TGCGCCAGCAGCCAAGCTCGAGGGGATGGGGAGACCCAGTACTTC. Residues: CASSQARGDGETQYF.

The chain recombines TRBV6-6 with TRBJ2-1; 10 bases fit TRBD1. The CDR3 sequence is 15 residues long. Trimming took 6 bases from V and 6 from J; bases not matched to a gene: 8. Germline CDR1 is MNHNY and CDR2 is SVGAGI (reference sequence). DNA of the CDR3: TGTGCCAGCAGGCAAGACAGGGGGCGCTCCAATGAGCAGTTCTTC. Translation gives CASRQDRGRSNEQFF.

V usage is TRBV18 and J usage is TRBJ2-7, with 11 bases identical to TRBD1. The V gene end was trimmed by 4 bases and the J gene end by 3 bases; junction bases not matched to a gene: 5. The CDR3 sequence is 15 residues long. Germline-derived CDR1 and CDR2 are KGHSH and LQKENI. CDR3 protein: CASSRAGTGGYEQYF. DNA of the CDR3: TGTGCCAGCTCACGAGCCGGGACAGGGGGCTACGAGCAGTACTTC.

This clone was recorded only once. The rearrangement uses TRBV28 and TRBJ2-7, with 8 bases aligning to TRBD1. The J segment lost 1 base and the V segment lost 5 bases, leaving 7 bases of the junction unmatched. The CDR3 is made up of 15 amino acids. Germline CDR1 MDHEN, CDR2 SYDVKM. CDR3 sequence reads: CASSPGQAGSYEQYF. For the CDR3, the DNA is TGTGCCAGCAGTCCGGGACAGGCGGGTTCCTACGAGCAGTACTTC.

CDR3 DNA: TGTGCCAGCAGCTACTCGGGACAGCCCTTACCCCTCCACTTT. Translated, it gives CASSYSGQPLPLHF. The rearrangement uses TRBV28 and TRBJ1-6; 7 nucleotides match TRBD1. The germline gives CDR1 MDHEN, CDR2 SYDVKM. There are 14 residues in the CDR3. V shed 6 bases, J shed 12 bases, and the junction held 11 bases outside the gene matches.

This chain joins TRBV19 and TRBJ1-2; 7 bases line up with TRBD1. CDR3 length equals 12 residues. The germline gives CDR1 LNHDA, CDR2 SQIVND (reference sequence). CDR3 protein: CGTRDRLYGYTF. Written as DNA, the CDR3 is TGTGGGACCCGGGACAGACTGTATGGCTACACCTTC. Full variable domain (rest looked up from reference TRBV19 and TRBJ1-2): DGGITQSPKYLFRKEGQNVTLSCEQNLNHDAMYWYRQDPGQGLRLIYYSQIVNDFQKGDIAEGYSVSREKKESFPLTVTSAQKNPTAFYLCGTRDRLYGYTFGSGTRLTVV.

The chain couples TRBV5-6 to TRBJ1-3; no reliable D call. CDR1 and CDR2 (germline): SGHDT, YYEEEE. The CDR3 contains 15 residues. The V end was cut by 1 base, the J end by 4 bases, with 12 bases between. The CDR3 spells CASSLSLDVGNTIYF. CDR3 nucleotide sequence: TGTGCCAGCAGCTTGTCTCTGGACGTAGGAAACACCATATATTTT.

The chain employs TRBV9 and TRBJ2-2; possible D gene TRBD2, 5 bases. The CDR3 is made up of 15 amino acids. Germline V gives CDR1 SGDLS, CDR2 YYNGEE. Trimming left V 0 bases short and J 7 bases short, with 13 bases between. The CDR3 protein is CASSVGASPYGELFF. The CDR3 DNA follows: TGTGCCAGCAGCGTAGGTGCTAGCCCTTACGGGGAGCTGTTTTTT.

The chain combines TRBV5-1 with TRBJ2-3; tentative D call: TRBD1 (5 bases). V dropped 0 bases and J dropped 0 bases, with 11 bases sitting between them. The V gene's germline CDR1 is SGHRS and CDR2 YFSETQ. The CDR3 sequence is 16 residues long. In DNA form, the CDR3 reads TGCGCCAGCAGCTTGGGATTGTGGGGCAGCACAGATACGCAGTATTTT. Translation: CASSLGLWGSTDTQYF.